This T cell receptor beta chain comes out of a study of cytomegalovirus exposure and HLA in healthy donors. This clone has more than one count but fewer than ten. Its antigen is unknown. The germline gives CDR1 MGHRA, CDR2 YSYEKL. V was pared by 5 bases and J by 6 bases, with 16 bases of the junction left unmatched. The CDR3 length is 17 residues. General study points: Indistinguishable V segments, including TRBV6-2 and TRBV6-3, were excluded.

PCR used 60 Vbeta primers and 13 Jbeta primers. Produced via immunoSEQ multiplex PCR; TCRdb's table is partial and in-frame only. The repertoire consists of about 170,000 clones, with about 80% occurring once and the leading ten covering approximately 6.7%. The sequence derives from a man between 25 and 39 years old in good health and CMV-seropositive. Sample: PBMCs. This chain links TRBV4-1 with TRBJ1-1; 9 bases map to TRBD1. CDR3 nucleotide sequence: TGCGCCAGCAGCGACTACCTGAAGGGACAGGGACGCGCTGAAGCTTTCTTT. It yields the protein CASSDYLKGQGRAEAFF.